One and the same sample provided the 28 T cell receptor beta chains below, sequenced in a study of blood T cell repertoires in COVID-19. The assay was immunoSEQ multiplex PCR, and TCRdb's table has in-frame clones only and misses some. The sample has 200,000 to 250,000 clones; 65% to 90% are singletons. The sequencing input was peripheral blood. The receptors shown here come from a woman in her forties or fifties with acute or convalescent COVID-19.

The chain links TRBV28 to TRBJ1-5; the match to TRBD1 covers 9 bases. CDR1 and CDR2 from the germline V gene are MDHEN and SYDVKM. Trimming cost V 8 bases and J 2 bases; bases outside gene matches: 13. The length of the CDR3 is 17 residues. The CDR3 protein is CASLKQGQGGGNQPQHF. CDR3 sequence (DNA): TGTGCCAGCCTAAAGCAGGGACAGGGAGGAGGCAATCAGCCCCAGCATTTT. Together with reference TRBV28 and TRBJ1-5, the CDR3 gives the full variable domain: DVKVTQSSRYLVKRTGEKVFLECVQDMDHENMFWYRQDPGLGLRLIYFSYDVKMKEKGDIPEGYSVSREKKERFSLILESASTNQTSMYLCASLKQGQGGGNQPQHFGDGTRLSIL.

A single count supports this clone. The germline gene is not matched at one end of the junction; a read error may be the cause. The CDR3 nucleotides read TGTGCTAGCAGCAAAGGACAGGAACAAGAGACCCAGTACTTC. Protein: CASSKGQEQETQYF. The chain employs TRBV7-7 and TRBJ2-5, with 7 bases fitting TRBD1. This CDR3 has 14 amino acids. The germline gives CDR1 SSHAT, CDR2 FNYEAQ (reference sequence). The whole variable domain, filled in from reference TRBV7-7 and TRBJ2-5, reads GAGVSQSPRYKVTKRGQDVTLRCDPISSHATLYWYQQALGQGPEFLTYFNYEAQPDKSGLPSDRFSAERPEGSISTLTIQRTEQRDSAMYRCASSKGQEQETQYFGPGTRLLVL.

This clone was detected once. The chain joins TRBV4-3 to TRBJ2-3; the match to TRBD2 covers 11 bases. The CDR3 has 15 amino acids. V was pared by 4 bases and J by 2 bases, with 2 bases of the junction left unmatched. The germline gives CDR1 LGHNA, CDR2 YSLEER. DNA for the CDR3: TGCGCCAGCAGCCCGACTAGCGGGGACACAGATACGCAGTATTTT. Its translation: CASSPTSGDTDTQYF.

V usage is TRBV4-2 and J usage is TRBJ2-5, with 7 bases matching TRBD1. Trimming took 1 base from V and 3 from J; bases not matched to a gene: 2. The germline V gene encodes CDR1 LGHNA and CDR2 YNFKEQ. This CDR3 is built from 14 residues. The CDR3 protein is CASSQGDRKETQYF. The CDR3 DNA reads TGTGCCAGCAGCCAAGGGGACAGAAAAGAGACCCAGTACTTC.

V usage is TRBV14 and J usage is TRBJ1-4; 8 bases line up with TRBD1. Germline CDR1 and CDR2: SGHDN and FVKESK. The CDR3 runs to 14 residues. With V trimmed by 4 bases and J by 10 bases, 8 bases remained unmatched. The DNA of the CDR3 is TGTGCCAGCAGCCCGACTACAGGGGGGGGAAAACTGTTTTTT. Translation: CASSPTTGGGKLFF.

The chain employs TRBV28 and TRBJ2-7; D might be TRBD2 (6 bases). V shed 5 bases and J shed 1 base, with 15 bases lying between them. The CDR3 contains 15 residues. Germline-derived CDR1 and CDR2 are MDHEN and SYDVKM. DNA for the CDR3: TGTGCCAGCAGTCTCGGGACGGGACTTTCCTACGAGCAGTACTTC. Translating it yields CASSLGTGLSYEQYF.

This clone has only a few counts. V gene TRBV4-2 combines with J gene TRBJ2-2; D remains ambiguous. The CDR3 is 15 residues long. From germline, CDR1 is LGHNA and CDR2 YNFKEQ. V was cut by 0 bases and J by 2 bases, with 7 bases left in between. CDR3 sequence: CASSQDERNTGELFF. The DNA for the CDR3 is TGTGCCAGCAGCCAAGATGAGAGAAACACCGGGGAGCTGTTTTTT.

The chain recombines TRBV5-8 with TRBJ1-1; perhaps TRBD1 as D (6 bases). V was trimmed by 5 bases and J by 4 bases, leaving 18 bases between them. CDR1 and CDR2 from the germline V gene are SGHTS and YDEGEE. The CDR3 contains 15 residues. The CDR3 loop is CASSEDTGWGTEAFF. As DNA, the CDR3 is TGTGCCAGCAGTGAAGATACAGGGTGGGGCACTGAAGCTTTCTTT.

The table lists this clone with a count of one. The rearrangement uses TRBV11-2 and TRBJ1-4; D call uncertain. CDR1 is SGHAT, CDR2 FQNNGV, per germline. V lost 5 bases and J 8 bases, leaving 12 bases between the germline ends. CDR3 size: 13 residues. CDR3 bases: TGTGCCAGCAGCCTCGGGTCCGCGGAAAAACTGTTTTTT. This translates into CASSLGSAEKLFF. The full variable domain, its missing parts supplied by reference TRBV11-2 and TRBJ1-4, is EAGVAQSPRYKIIEKRQSVAFWCNPISGHATLYWYQQILGQGPKLLIQFQNNGVVDDSQLPKDRFSAERLKGVDSTLKIQPAKLEDSAVYLCASSLGSAEKLFFGSGTQLSVL.

J is TRBJ1-1 and V is TRBV2; weak D call: TRBD1 (5 bases). V was clipped by 7 bases and J by 1 base, with 13 bases between them. This CDR3 comprises 14 residues. Looked up from germline, CDR1 is SNHLY and CDR2 is FYNNEI. For the CDR3, the DNA is TGTGCCAGCATTATGACAGTGCGGAACACTGAAGCTTTCTTT. It encodes CASIMTVRNTEAFF.

This chain uses TRBV6-2 or TRBV6-3 with TRBJ2-7, with D tentatively TRBD1 (6 bases). Trimming took off 4 bases at V and 4 bases at J, with 14 bases between the two ends. Germline V gives CDR1 MNHEY, CDR2 SVGEGT. The CDR3 spans 14 residues. The CDR3 nucleotides read TGTGCCAGCAGTTCGAGGGACATCATATACGAGCAGTACTTC. This sequence encodes CASSSRDIIYEQYF.

The chain couples TRBV5-1 to TRBJ2-2; 11 nucleotides align to TRBD2. Germline-derived CDR1 and CDR2 are SGHRS and YFSETQ. Trimming at V came to 0 bases and at J to 3 bases, leaving 1 base not matched to a gene. This CDR3 is 16 amino acids long. The CDR3 region has the DNA TGCGCCAGCAGCTTGGATAGCGGGGGGGACACCGGGGAGCTGTTTTTT. It is translated as CASSLDSGGDTGELFF.

This clone came up once. The chain recombines TRBV28 with TRBJ2-1, with 9 bases matching TRBD2. V lost 7 bases and J lost 0; bases outside the gene matches: 10. CDR3 length equals 17 residues. Germline loops: CDR1 MDHEN, CDR2 SYDVKM. This CDR3 is CASTPAGGPTSYNEQFF. The CDR3 DNA follows: TGTGCCAGCACCCCGGCGGGGGGGCCCACCTCCTACAATGAGCAGTTCTTC.

The gene calls are TRBV5-4 and TRBJ2-5, with D tentatively TRBD2 (5 bases). V was shortened by 6 bases and J by 5 bases, with 17 bases between the two germline ends. There are 14 residues in the CDR3. CDR1 SGHNT and CDR2 YYREEE come from the germline V gene (reference sequence). The CDR3: CASTEGSEVETQYF. Here the CDR3 DNA reads TGTGCCAGCACCGAGGGTAGCGAGGTGGAGACCCAGTACTTC.

The chain carries TRBV5-1 and TRBJ2-7; 7 bases are shared with TRBD2. After removal of 4 bases from V and 4 bases from J, the junction contained 8 bases not matched to a gene. The CDR3 has 14 amino acids. In germline, CDR1 is SGHRS, CDR2 YFSETQ. The CDR3 DNA follows: TGCGCCAGCAGCGCCTCTAGCGGCTTATACGAGCAGTACTTC. This translates into CASSASSGLYEQYF.

The V call is TRBV7-7, the J call TRBJ2-3; D is ambiguous. This CDR3 region has 14 residues. The germline V gene encodes CDR1 SSHAT and CDR2 FNYEAQ (reference sequence). V was trimmed by 1 base and J by 4 bases, leaving 9 bases between them. The CDR3 DNA reads TGTGCCAGCAGCTTAGTTATAGATTCAGATACGCAGTATTTT. It yields the protein CASSLVIDSDTQYF. The full variable domain, its missing parts supplied by reference TRBV7-7 and TRBJ2-3, is GAGVSQSPRYKVTKRGQDVTLRCDPISSHATLYWYQQALGQGPEFLTYFNYEAQPDKSGLPSDRFSAERPEGSISTLTIQRTEQRDSAMYRCASSLVIDSDTQYFGPGTRLTVL.

The chain has TRBV6-1 and TRBJ1-2; D is unclear. CDR1 and CDR2 (germline): MNHNS, SASEGT. Deletions cut 0 bases from V and 4 bases from J, with 12 bases between. The CDR3 consists of 15 residues. This chain's CDR3 is CASSEATGSGYGYTF. In nucleotides, the CDR3 is TGTGCCAGCAGTGAAGCCACCGGTAGTGGCTATGGCTACACCTTC.

This clone has just one count. The genes are TRBV5-1 and TRBJ2-5; 7 nucleotides line up with TRBD2. Per the germline V gene, CDR1 is SGHRS and CDR2 is YFSETQ. The trim removed 0 bases at V and 2 bases at J, leaving 7 bases unmatched. This CDR3 is 16 amino acids long. CDR3 nucleotide sequence: TGCGCCAGCAGCTTGGGGCTAGCGGTTACTCAAGAGACCCAGTACTTC. This gives the protein CASSLGLAVTQETQYF.

The rearrangement uses TRBV19 and TRBJ2-7; D may be TRBD2 (5 bases). This CDR3 spans 13 amino acids. The V end lost 4 bases, the J end lost 4 bases, and 11 bases lay between the germline ends. Germline CDR1 is LNHDA and CDR2 is SQIVND (reference sequence). DNA of the CDR3: TGTGCCAGTAGTAGGACTGGGAGTTACGAGCAGTACTTC. This sequence encodes CASSRTGSYEQYF.

V gene TRBV25-1 combines with J gene TRBJ2-5, with D unresolved. The CDR3 totals 11 residues. V lost 3 bases, J lost 3 bases, and 2 bases lay in between. Germline CDR1 and CDR2: MGHDK and SYGVNS. The CDR3 DNA reads as TGTGCCAGCAGTGACAAAGAGACCCAGTACTTC. This codes for CASSDKETQYF.

This chain uses TRBV10-3 with TRBJ2-5; 8 positions agree with TRBD2. V shed 6 bases and J 3 bases; nucleotides not matched to a gene: 6. Germline CDR1 and CDR2: ENHRY and SYGVKD. The CDR3 totals 14 residues. DNA for the CDR3: TGTGCCATCAGACCGGGAGGGACCGAAGAGACCCAGTACTTC. Amino acid sequence: CAIRPGGTEETQYF.

The CDR3 region is CASSPTGGPSYTQYF. DNA for the CDR3: TGTGCCAGCAGCCCGACGGGAGGGCCGTCATATACGCAGTATTTT. The chain uses TRBV14 and TRBJ2-3, with 8 bases fitting TRBD2. The J segment lost 7 bases and the V segment lost 4 bases, leaving 10 bases of the junction unmatched. The CDR3 spans 15 residues. CDR1 SGHDN and CDR2 FVKESK come from the germline V gene.

The chain uses TRBV9 and TRBJ2-2; D possibly corresponds to TRBD2 (6 bases). The germline V and J ends were trimmed by 0 bases and 6 bases, with 12 bases remaining between them. The V gene's germline CDR1 is SGDLS and CDR2 YYNGEE. The CDR3 length is 15 residues. The DNA of the CDR3 is TGTGCCAGCAGCGTAGAGGCGGGGCTCGCCGGGGAGCTGTTTTTT. Its protein product is CASSVEAGLAGELFF.

The chain links TRBV28 to TRBJ1-1; D is possibly TRBD1 (6 bases). This CDR3 is built from 13 residues. Per the germline V gene, CDR1 is MDHEN and CDR2 is SYDVKM. V lost 8 bases and J 1 base, leaving 11 bases between the germline ends. CDR3 nucleotides: TGTGCCAGCGTGGGGGCGGGGAACACTGAAGCTTTCTTT. This translates into CASVGAGNTEAFF.

The chain is built from TRBV19 and TRBJ2-3, with TRBD2 matching 11 bases. Germline-derived CDR1 and CDR2 are LNHDA and SQIVND (reference sequence). V was pared by 7 bases and J by 5 bases, with 11 bases of the junction left unmatched. The CDR3 loop spans 16 amino acids. The CDR3 nucleotides read TGTGCCAGTAATTCCATAGCGGGGGGGCGCGTAGATACGCAGTATTTT. Translated: CASNSIAGGRVDTQYF.

V and J are TRBV5-5 and TRBJ1-3; 7 bases map to TRBD1. There are 16 residues in the CDR3. Germline CDR1 and CDR2: SGHKS and YYEKEE (reference sequence). V gave up 2 bases and J gave up 1 base; unmatched junction bases: 6. The CDR3 region has the DNA TGTGCCAGCAGCTTTCAGGGGGGTTTGTCTGGAAACACCATATATTTT. Its translation is CASSFQGGLSGNTIYF.

This clone was seen just once. The V gene is TRBV5-1, the J gene TRBJ1-2; D gene uncertain. Germline lookup yields CDR1 SGHRS and CDR2 YFSETQ. This CDR3 is built from 14 residues. The V end was cut by 2 bases, the J end by 3 bases, with 11 bases between. CDR3 sequence reads: CASSLDGNDYGYTF. The CDR3 nucleotides are TGCGCCAGCAGCTTAGATGGCAATGACTATGGCTACACCTTC.

This clone came up a few times. This chain connects TRBV2 to TRBJ2-5; weak D call: TRBD1 (7 bases). V was trimmed by 3 bases and J by 9 bases, leaving 14 bases between them. The CDR3 has 13 residues. Germline values: CDR1 SNHLY, CDR2 FYNNEI. CDR3 sequence: CASSDIRGEAQYF. As DNA, the CDR3 is TGTGCCAGCAGTGATATCAGGGGGGAGGCCCAGTACTTC.